A selection of T cell receptor beta chains follows, all from one sample in a study of beta chain features in type 1 diabetes. Generated by immunoSEQ multiplex PCR, the TCRdb table keeps only in-frame clones and is missing some. Counted here are 300,000 to 450,000 clones, around 10% occurring once; the ten biggest clones make up about 0.63%. The material sequenced was central memory CD4+ T cells from blood. The source is a man aged 25 to 45 with type 1 diabetes. CDR3s include the opening cysteine and the closing phenylalanine or tryptophan. Each record gives: J gene, clone size, D gene, V gene, CDR3 protein, CDR3 DNA. D genes are given only for firm matches. The size field is filled for only some rows; it gives once, few, many or a size class.

j_call: TRBJ2-1
clone_size: NA
d_call: NA
v_call: TRBV7-9
cdr3_aa: CASSLAGLSYNEQFF
cdr3_nt: TGTGCCAGCAGCTTAGCGGGATTGTCCTACAATGAGCAGTTCTTC

j_call: TRBJ2-2
clone_size: few
d_call: TRBD1
v_call: TRBV7-9
cdr3_aa: CASSKTGYGELFF
cdr3_nt: TGTGCCAGCAGCAAGACAGGGTACGGGGAGCTGTTTTTT

j_call: TRBJ1-5
clone_size: few
d_call: NA
v_call: TRBV5-1
cdr3_aa: CASSPLRGVSNQPQHF
cdr3_nt: TGCGCCAGCAGCCCCCTAAGGGGAGTTAGCAATCAGCCCCAGCATTTT

j_call: TRBJ2-3
clone_size: few
d_call: NA
v_call: TRBV7-2
cdr3_aa: CASSRLAADTQYF
cdr3_nt: TGTGCCAGCAGCCGGTTAGCAGCAGATACGCAGTATTTT

j_call: TRBJ2-7
clone_size: few
d_call: NA
v_call: TRBV7-4
cdr3_aa: CASSLRGGNSYEQYF
cdr3_nt: TGTGCCAGCAGCTTAAGGGGGGGAAACTCCTACGAGCAGTACTTC

j_call: TRBJ2-5
clone_size: few
d_call: TRBD2
v_call: TRBV28
cdr3_aa: CASSLGLAVRETQYF
cdr3_nt: TGTGCCAGCAGTTTAGGGCTAGCGGTCAGGGAGACCCAGTACTTC

j_call: TRBJ1-5
clone_size: few
d_call: NA
v_call: TRBV30
cdr3_aa: CAWSVGGYQPQHF
cdr3_nt: TGTGCCTGGAGCGTAGGGGGTTATCAGCCCCAGCATTTT

j_call: TRBJ2-7
clone_size: NA
d_call: TRBD1
v_call: TRBV28
cdr3_aa: CASSVGGTGVFF
cdr3_nt: TGTGCCAGCAGTGTAGGAGGGACAGGGGTATTCTTC

j_call: TRBJ2-7
clone_size: few
d_call: NA
v_call: TRBV18
cdr3_aa: CASSLYMGSPYEQYF
cdr3_nt: TGTGCCAGCTCACTATATATGGGATCGCCCTACGAGCAGTACTTC

j_call: TRBJ2-5
clone_size: few
d_call: NA
v_call: TRBV6-6
cdr3_aa: CASKSSRDLLETQYF
cdr3_nt: TGTGCCAGCAAATCGAGCCGGGACTTGCTCGAGACCCAGTACTTC